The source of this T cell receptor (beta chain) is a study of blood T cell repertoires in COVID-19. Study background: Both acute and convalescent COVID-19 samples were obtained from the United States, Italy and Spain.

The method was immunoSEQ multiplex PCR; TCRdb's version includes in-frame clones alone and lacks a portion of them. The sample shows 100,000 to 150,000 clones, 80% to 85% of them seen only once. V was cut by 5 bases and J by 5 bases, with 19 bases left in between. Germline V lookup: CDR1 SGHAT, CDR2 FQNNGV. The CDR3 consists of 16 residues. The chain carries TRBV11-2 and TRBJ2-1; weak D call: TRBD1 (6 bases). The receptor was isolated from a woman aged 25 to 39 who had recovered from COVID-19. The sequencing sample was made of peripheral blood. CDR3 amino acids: CASSPRLSRTDNEQFF. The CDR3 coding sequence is TGTGCCAGCAGCCCTAGGCTATCGCGGACAGACAATGAGCAGTTCTTC.